This T cell receptor (beta chain) derives from a study of shared clonotypes between healthy human individuals. Regarding the study as a whole: What naive subsets generally showed was a larger estimated richness than memory subsets showed.

Concerning this clone itself: As yet, its antigen is unknown.

V lost 4 bases to trimming and J lost 4 bases; unmatched junction nucleotides: 7. CDR1 is SGHRS and CDR2 is YFSETQ in the germline V gene. The CDR3 runs 15 residues. The test was conducted at deep level. Only in-frame clones appear in the TCRdb table, and some are missing; sequencing was by immunoSEQ multiplex PCR. The sample has roughly 2.2 million clones, about 92% seen once. Specimen: naive CD4+ T cells from PBMCs. Subset reported: CD45RA+ positively selected. This TCR derives from a man between 18 and 29 years old in good health. Some clones in this sample may be carry-over from other donors' samples. The V call is TRBV5-1, the J call TRBJ2-1; the match to TRBD2 covers 8 bases. CDR3 nucleotide sequence: TGCGCCAGCAGCCAAAGCGGGGGAACTTACAATGAGCAGTTCTTC. As protein: CASSQSGGTYNEQFF.